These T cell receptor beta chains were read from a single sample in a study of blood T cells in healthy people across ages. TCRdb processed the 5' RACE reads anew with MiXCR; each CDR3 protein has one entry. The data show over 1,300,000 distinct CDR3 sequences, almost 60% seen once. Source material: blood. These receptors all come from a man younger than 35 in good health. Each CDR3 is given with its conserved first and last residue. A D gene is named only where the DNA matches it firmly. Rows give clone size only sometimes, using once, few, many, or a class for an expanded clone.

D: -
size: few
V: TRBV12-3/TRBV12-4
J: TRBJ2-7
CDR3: CASSLAQAYEQYF
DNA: TGTGCCAGCAGTTTAGCGCAGGCCTACGAGCAGTACTTC

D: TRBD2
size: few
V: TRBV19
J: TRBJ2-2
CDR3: CASRIGLAKSGELFF
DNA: TGTGCCAGTAGAATAGGACTAGCAAAGTCCGGGGAGCTGTTTTTT

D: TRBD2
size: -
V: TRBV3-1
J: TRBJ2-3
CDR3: CASSQAPAGSSTDTQYF
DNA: TGTGCCAGCAGCCAAGCACCAGCGGGGTCTAGCACAGATACGCAGTATTTT

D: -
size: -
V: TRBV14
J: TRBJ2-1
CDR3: CASSQGGNKQFF
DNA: TGTGCCAGCAGCCAAGGCGGCAATAAGCAGTTCTTC

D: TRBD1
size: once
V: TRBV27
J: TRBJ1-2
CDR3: CASTKGGQGEGYTF
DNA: TGTGCCAGCACCAAAGGGGGACAGGGAGAAGGCTACACCTTC

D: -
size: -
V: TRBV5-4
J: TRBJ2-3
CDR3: CASHEGDTDTQYF
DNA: TGTGCCAGCCACGAGGGGGACACAGATACGCAGTATTTT

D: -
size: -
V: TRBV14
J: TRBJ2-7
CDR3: CASSQGPGVGGPSYEQYF
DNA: TGTGCCAGCAGCCAAGGGCCCGGGGTGGGGGGACCTAGCTACGAGCAGTACTTC

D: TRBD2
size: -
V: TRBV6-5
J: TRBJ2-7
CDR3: CASSYLGGADIQYF
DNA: TGTGCCAGCAGTTACCTCGGGGGGGCCGATATTCAGTACTTC

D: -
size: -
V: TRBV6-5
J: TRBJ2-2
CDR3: CASSKLSGYTGELFF
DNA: TGTGCCAGCAGTAAACTCAGCGGGTACACCGGGGAGCTGTTTTTT

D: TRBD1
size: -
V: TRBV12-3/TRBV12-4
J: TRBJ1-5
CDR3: CASRTSTGANQPQHF
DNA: TGTGCCAGCAGAACTTCGACAGGGGCTAATCAGCCCCAGCATTTT

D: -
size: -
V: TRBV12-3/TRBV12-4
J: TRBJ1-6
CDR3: CASRGGPDSPLHF
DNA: TGTGCCAGCAGGGGGGGACCCGATTCACCCCTCCACTTT

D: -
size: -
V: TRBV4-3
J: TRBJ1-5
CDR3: CASSQDSGLGQPQHF
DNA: TGCGCCAGCAGCCAAGATTCAGGGCTTGGTCAGCCCCAGCATTTT

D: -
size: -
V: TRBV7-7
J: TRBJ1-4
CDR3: CASSVSLNEKLFF
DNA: TGTGCTAGCAGCGTAAGCCTTAATGAAAAACTGTTTTTT

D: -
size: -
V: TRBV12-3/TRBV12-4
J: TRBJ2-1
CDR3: CASSGRADVYNEQFF
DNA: TGTGCCAGCAGCGGGAGAGCGGATGTTTACAATGAGCAGTTCTTC

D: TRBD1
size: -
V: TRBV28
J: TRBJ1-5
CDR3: CASSSPGGESTQPQHF
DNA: TGTGCCAGCAGTTCCCCAGGGGGCGAAAGCACCCAGCCCCAGCATTTT

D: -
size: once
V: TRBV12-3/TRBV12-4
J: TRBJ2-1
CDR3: CASSFNTATNNEQFF
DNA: TGTGCCAGCAGTTTTAATACCGCTACAAACAATGAGCAGTTCTTC

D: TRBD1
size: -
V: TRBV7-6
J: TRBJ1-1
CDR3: CASSPSTGPNTEAFF
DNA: TGTGCCAGCAGCCCCTCGACAGGGCCTAACACTGAAGCTTTCTTT

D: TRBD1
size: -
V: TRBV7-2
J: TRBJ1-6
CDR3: CASSNDRDNSPLHF
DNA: TGTGCCAGCAGCAACGACAGGGATAATTCACCCCTCCACTTT